This paragraph covers one T cell receptor beta chain sequence. The sample is drawn from a study of T-cell reconstitution after alpha-beta-depleted transplantation in children. The V and J ends lost 2 bases and 1 base, in that order; junction bases with no gene match: 10. The germline V gene has CDR1 MNHEY and CDR2 SVGAGI. This CDR3 is 17 amino acids long. Unique molecular identifiers were used to barcode this TCRbeta library. In TCRdb, the PCR reads were re-called with MiXCR into one record per CDR3 protein. The table records some 500,000 distinct CDR3 sequences, 15% to 20% of them present only once. This receptor was identified in a human donor who donated a stem cell graft to a child with acute lymphoblastic leukemia. The sample here was PBMCs from the stem cell graft donor, taken from the stem cell graft. V is TRBV6-5 and J is TRBJ1-1; TRBD1 matches 7 bases. The CDR3, as DNA: TGTGCCAGCAGTTACAAGGTACTGGGACAGAGGAACACTGAAGCTTTCTTT. Its translation: CASSYKVLGQRNTEAFF.